The clone carrying this T cell receptor (beta chain) was recorded only once. The sample comes from a study of control samples from healthy donors and cancer patients. Germline lookup yields CDR1 LNHDA and CDR2 SQIVND (reference sequence). The CDR3 runs 12 residues. V was trimmed by 3 bases and J by 4 bases, leaving 4 bases between them. Assay: immunoSEQ multiplex PCR; the TCRdb copy retains only in-frame clones and omits some. The sample has 100,000 to 150,000 clones; around 90% are singletons. The sequence derives from a man in his forties or fifties in good health. What was sequenced was blood. This chain uses TRBV19 with TRBJ1-5; no definite D call. The CDR3 protein is CASSMINQPQHF. The CDR3 DNA reads TGTGCCAGTAGTATGATAAATCAGCCCCAGCATTTT.